This entry features one T cell receptor beta chain sequence. Its antigen is not identified. The data were taken from a study of T cell responses to AZD1222 COVID-19 vaccine. Measured with immunoSEQ multiplex PCR; TCRdb has only the in-frame clones, and not every one. Among 90,000 to 100,000 clones listed, about 88% were seen once. Study-wide results and caveats: Spike as a whole was targeted by vaccine-associated CD4 TCRs, dominant at 160-218 and 743-854. Within unmutated variant regions lay the reported targets of nearly half of spike-specific TCRs.

V dropped 4 bases and J dropped 6 bases, with 13 bases sitting between them. Germline CDR1 is SGDLS and CDR2 is YYNGEE. The CDR3 length is 13 residues. Specimen: peripheral blood, collected on day 0 of AZD1222 vaccination. The clonotype comes from an adult in good health. V and J are TRBV9 and TRBJ1-1, with D perhaps matching TRBD1 (5 bases). CDR3 region: CASSSGRGPEAFF. The DNA for the CDR3 is TGTGCCAGCAGCAGCGGGCGGGGCCCTGAAGCTTTCTTT.